This passage covers 5 T cell receptor beta chains from one sample sequenced in a study of regulatory T cells in long-lasting Graves disease. Investigators prepared the TCR beta libraries by applying iRepertoire HTBI primers and Arm-PCR of CDR3 regions. TCRdb fed the multiplex PCR reads into MiXCR, producing one record per CDR3 protein. The data contain some 370,000 distinct CDR3 sequences, around 21% of them singletons. Time point indicated: persistent/refractory GD, antithyroid drugs over 5 years with positive TRAb. TCR sequences were obtained from RNA taken from PBMCs. The sample consisted of peripheral blood mononuclear cells (PBMCs), taken when the disease was refractory, from a patient treated with antithyroid drugs. The origin of the receptors is a female donor with Graves disease.

The table lists this clonotype with many counts. J is TRBJ2-5 and V is TRBV11-2; 7 bases fit TRBD1. V was pared by 0 bases and J by 1 base, with 5 bases of the junction left unmatched. This CDR3 has 16 amino acids. Germline values: CDR1 SGHAT, CDR2 FQNNGV. The DNA of the CDR3 is TGTGCCAGCAGCTTAGAGGGCAGGGGGAGCCAAGAGACCCAGTACTTC. It specifies CASSLEGRGSQETQYF.

The V gene is TRBV5-1, the J gene TRBJ2-5, with D maybe TRBD1 (5 bases). V shed 0 bases and J shed 9 bases, with 18 bases lying between them. The CDR3 extends over 15 amino acids. CDR1 SGHRS and CDR2 YFSETQ come from the germline V gene. The CDR3 spells CASSLEGQAVGAQYF. The CDR3 bases are TGCGCCAGCAGCTTGGAGGGGCAGGCGGTTGGGGCCCAGTACTTC. Complete variable domain (other parts from reference TRBV5-1 and TRBJ2-5): KAGVTQTPRYLIKTRGQQVTLSCSPISGHRSVSWYQQTPGQGLQFLFEYFSETQRNKGNFPGRFSGRQFSNSRSEMNVSTLELGDSALYLCASSLEGQAVGAQYFGPGTRLLVL.

In its sample, this clonotype was seen many times. V usage is TRBV5-1 and J usage is TRBJ1-1; D remains unclear. This CDR3 spans 14 amino acids. The V end lost 5 bases, the J end lost 5 bases, and 16 bases lay between the germline ends. Looked up from germline, CDR1 is SGHRS and CDR2 is YFSETQ. The CDR3 loop is CASRGWREDTEAFF. The CDR3 nucleotides read TGCGCCAGCAGGGGGTGGCGGGAGGATACTGAAGCTTTCTTT.

This clonotype came up many times. V is TRBV20-1 and J is TRBJ2-5, with D unclear. CDR3 size: 14 residues. Trimming took off 0 bases at V and 3 bases at J, with 11 bases between the two ends. The germline V gene has CDR1 DFQATT and CDR2 SNEGSKA (reference sequence). The CDR3 protein is CSARDQGGEETQYF. The CDR3 DNA reads as TGCAGTGCTAGAGACCAAGGCGGAGAAGAGACCCAGTACTTC.

The table lists this clonotype with a few counts. The V call is TRBV30, the J call TRBJ2-7, with D tentatively TRBD1 or TRBD2 (5 bases each). Germline V gene data show CDR1 as GTSNPN and CDR2 as SVGIG (reference sequence). V was trimmed by 7 bases and J by 7 bases, leaving 20 bases between them. There are 13 residues in the CDR3. This chain's CDR3 is CAFGQRGSREQYF. In nucleotides, the CDR3 is TGTGCCTTCGGCCAACGGGGCTCTAGGGAGCAGTACTTC.